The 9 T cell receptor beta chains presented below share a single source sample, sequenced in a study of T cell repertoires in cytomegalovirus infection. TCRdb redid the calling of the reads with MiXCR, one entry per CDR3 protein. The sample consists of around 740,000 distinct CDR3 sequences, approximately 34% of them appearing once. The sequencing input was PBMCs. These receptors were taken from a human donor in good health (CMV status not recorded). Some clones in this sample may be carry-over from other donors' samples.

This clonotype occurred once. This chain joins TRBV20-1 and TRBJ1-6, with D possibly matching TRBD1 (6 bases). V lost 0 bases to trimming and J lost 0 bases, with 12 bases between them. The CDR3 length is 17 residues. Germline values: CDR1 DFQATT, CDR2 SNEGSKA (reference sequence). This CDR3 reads CSARDTGARSYNSPLHF. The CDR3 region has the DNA TGCAGTGCTAGAGACACGGGGGCCCGCTCCTATAATTCACCCCTCCACTTT.

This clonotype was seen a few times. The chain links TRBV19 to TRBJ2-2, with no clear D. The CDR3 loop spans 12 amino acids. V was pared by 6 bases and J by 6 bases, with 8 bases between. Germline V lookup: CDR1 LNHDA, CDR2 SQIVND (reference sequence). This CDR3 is CASRVGPGELFF. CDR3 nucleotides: TGTGCCAGTAGAGTAGGGCCCGGGGAGCTGTTTTTT.

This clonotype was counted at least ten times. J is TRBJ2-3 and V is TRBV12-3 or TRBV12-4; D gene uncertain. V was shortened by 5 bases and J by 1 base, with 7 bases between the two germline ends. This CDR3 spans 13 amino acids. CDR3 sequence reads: CASSRAGTDTQYF. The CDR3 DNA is TGTGCCAGCAGTCGGGCGGGCACAGATACGCAGTATTTT.

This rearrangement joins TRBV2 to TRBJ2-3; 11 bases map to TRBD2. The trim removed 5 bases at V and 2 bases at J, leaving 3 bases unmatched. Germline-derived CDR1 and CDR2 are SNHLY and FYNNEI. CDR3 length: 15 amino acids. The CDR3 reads CASSTLAGDTDTQYF. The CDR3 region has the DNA TGTGCCAGCAGTACACTAGCGGGGGACACAGATACGCAGTATTTT.

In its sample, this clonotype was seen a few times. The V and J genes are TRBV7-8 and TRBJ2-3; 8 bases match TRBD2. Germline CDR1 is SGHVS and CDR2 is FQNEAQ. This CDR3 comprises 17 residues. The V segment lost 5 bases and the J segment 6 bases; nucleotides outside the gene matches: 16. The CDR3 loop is CASSPIVRGGLRDTQYF. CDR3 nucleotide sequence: TGTGCCAGCAGCCCGATCGTTCGGGGGGGCCTTAGGGATACGCAGTATTTT.

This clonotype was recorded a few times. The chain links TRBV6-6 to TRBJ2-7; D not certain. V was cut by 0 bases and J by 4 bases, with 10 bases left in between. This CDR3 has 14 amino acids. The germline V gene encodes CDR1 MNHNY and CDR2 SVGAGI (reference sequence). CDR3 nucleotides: TGTGCCAGCAGTTACTCAGGGCAAATATACGAGCAGTACTTC. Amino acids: CASSYSGQIYEQYF.

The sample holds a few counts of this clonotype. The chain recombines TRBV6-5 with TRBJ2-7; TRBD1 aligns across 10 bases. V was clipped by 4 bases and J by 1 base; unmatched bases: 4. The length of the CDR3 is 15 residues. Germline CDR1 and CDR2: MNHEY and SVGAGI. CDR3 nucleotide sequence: TGTGCCAGCAGTTCCCGGGACAGGGGTTCCTACGAGCAGTACTTC. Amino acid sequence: CASSSRDRGSYEQYF.

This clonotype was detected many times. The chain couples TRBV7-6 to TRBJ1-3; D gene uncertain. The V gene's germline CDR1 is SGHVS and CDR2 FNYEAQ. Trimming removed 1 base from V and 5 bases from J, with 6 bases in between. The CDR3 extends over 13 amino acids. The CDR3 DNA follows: TGTGCCAGCAGCTTAGGGACCCGAAACACCATATATTTT. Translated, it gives CASSLGTRNTIYF.

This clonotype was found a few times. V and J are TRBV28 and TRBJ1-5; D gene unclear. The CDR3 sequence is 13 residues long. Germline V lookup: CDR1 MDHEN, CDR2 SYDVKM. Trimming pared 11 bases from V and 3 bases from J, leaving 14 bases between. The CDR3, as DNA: TGTGCCGCCTCTCGGCCTCCCAATCAGCCCCAGCATTTT. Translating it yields CAASRPPNQPQHF.